The clone carrying this T cell receptor beta chain came up once. Other DNA sequences in this specimen translate into the identical CDR3. This sample is part of a study of cytomegalovirus exposure and HLA in healthy donors. Study background: Researchers found that approximately 77% of just under 400 genotyped donors fell within the Caucasian-associated ancestry cluster.

Every donor was a healthy person donating bone marrow. The CDR3 is made up of 13 amino acids. CDR1 is SNHLY, CDR2 FYNNEI, per germline. V lost 4 bases and J lost 1, with 7 bases in between. It was with 60 Vbeta and 13 Jbeta primers that the PCR ran. Sequenced by immunoSEQ multiplex PCR; TCRdb stores in-frame clones only, minus some. This table has 210,000 or so clones, approximately 85% appearing once. Specimen: PBMCs. This TCR was recovered from a girl aged 2 to 9 in good health and CMV-seronegative. This chain joins TRBV2 and TRBJ1-1, with D hard to call. The CDR3 sequence is CASSGRGNTEAFF. CDR3 bases: TGTGCCAGCAGTGGCAGAGGGAACACTGAAGCTTTCTTT.